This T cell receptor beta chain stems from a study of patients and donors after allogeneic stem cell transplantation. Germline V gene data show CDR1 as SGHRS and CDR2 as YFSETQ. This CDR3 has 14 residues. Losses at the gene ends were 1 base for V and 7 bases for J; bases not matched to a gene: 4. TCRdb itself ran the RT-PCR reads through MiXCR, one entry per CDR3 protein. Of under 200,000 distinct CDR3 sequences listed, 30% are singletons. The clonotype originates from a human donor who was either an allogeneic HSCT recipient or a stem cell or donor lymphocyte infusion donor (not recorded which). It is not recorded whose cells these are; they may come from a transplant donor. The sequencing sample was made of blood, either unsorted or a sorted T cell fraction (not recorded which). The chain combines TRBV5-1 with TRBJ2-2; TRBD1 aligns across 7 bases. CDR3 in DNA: TGCGCCAGCAGCTTGAGGACAGGCCTCGGGGAGCTGTTTTTT. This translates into CASSLRTGLGELFF.